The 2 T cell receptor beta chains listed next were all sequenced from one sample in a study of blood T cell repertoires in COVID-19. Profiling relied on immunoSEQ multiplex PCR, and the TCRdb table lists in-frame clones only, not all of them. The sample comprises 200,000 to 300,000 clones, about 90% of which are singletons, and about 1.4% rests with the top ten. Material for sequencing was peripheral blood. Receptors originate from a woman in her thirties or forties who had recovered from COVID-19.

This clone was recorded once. The CDR3 coding sequence is TGCGCCAGCTGGAGTAGCGGGGGGGCCACAGATACGCAGTATTTT. It yields the protein CASWSSGGATDTQYF. The chain joins TRBV10-1 to TRBJ2-3; 11 bases agree with TRBD2. Looked up from germline, CDR1 is WNHNN and CDR2 is SYGVQD (reference sequence). V gave up 8 bases and J gave up 2 bases; unmatched junction bases: 6. The CDR3 is made up of 15 amino acids.

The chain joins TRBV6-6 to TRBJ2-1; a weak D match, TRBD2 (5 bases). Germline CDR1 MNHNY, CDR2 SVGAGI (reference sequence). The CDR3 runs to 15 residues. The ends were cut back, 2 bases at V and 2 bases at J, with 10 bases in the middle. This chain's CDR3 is CASSYEGSAYNEQFF. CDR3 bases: TGTGCCAGCAGTTACGAGGGCAGTGCCTACAATGAGCAGTTCTTC.